This TCR beta chain was identified during a study of shared clonotypes between healthy human individuals. Subsets obtained from CD4+ cells comprised CD45RA+ naive and CD45RA-negative memory cells. The V gene's germline CDR1 is MDHEN and CDR2 SYDVKM. Trimming removed 5 bases from V and 3 bases from J, with 11 bases in between. This CDR3 has 14 residues. Method: immunoSEQ multiplex PCR; TCRdb's copy keeps in-frame clones and lacks some. The table includes 550,000 to 850,000 clones, approximately 77% detected once. This chain links TRBV28 with TRBJ1-5; no firm D call. The sequence derives from a woman aged 30 to 39 in good health. The material sequenced was memory CD4+ T cells sorted from blood. Indicated subset: CD45RA-negative fraction. The CDR3 region is CASSPNPLNQPQHF. CDR3 DNA: TGTGCCAGCAGTCCCAATCCCCTCAATCAGCCCCAGCATTTT.